This entry describes one TCR beta chain. Its specificity is unknown. The data derive from a study of cytomegalovirus exposure and HLA in healthy donors. Notes on the study in general: Rare TCR sequences dominated, though some public TCRs recurred in many donors. It was in a later analysis that TCR association rates were seen to vary by HLA locus, highest for DRB1 and lowest for HLA-C.

The germline gives CDR1 MDHEN, CDR2 SYDVKM. Unmatched junction bases numbered 6, after V lost 10 bases and J lost 5 bases. The CDR3 spans 13 residues. PCR involved 60 Vbeta and 13 Jbeta primers. TCRdb's table, derived via immunoSEQ multiplex PCR, lists solely in-frame clones and lacks some. The sample has 180,000 or so clones, around four fifths seen once. The chain carries TRBV28 and TRBJ1-2; TRBD1 matches 11 bases. This clonotype was sampled from a woman in her 50s in good health and CMV-seropositive. Source material: PBMCs. CDR3 bases: TGTGCCATCGGACAGGGGGCGGGGTATGGCTACACCTTC. Protein: CAIGQGAGYGYTF.